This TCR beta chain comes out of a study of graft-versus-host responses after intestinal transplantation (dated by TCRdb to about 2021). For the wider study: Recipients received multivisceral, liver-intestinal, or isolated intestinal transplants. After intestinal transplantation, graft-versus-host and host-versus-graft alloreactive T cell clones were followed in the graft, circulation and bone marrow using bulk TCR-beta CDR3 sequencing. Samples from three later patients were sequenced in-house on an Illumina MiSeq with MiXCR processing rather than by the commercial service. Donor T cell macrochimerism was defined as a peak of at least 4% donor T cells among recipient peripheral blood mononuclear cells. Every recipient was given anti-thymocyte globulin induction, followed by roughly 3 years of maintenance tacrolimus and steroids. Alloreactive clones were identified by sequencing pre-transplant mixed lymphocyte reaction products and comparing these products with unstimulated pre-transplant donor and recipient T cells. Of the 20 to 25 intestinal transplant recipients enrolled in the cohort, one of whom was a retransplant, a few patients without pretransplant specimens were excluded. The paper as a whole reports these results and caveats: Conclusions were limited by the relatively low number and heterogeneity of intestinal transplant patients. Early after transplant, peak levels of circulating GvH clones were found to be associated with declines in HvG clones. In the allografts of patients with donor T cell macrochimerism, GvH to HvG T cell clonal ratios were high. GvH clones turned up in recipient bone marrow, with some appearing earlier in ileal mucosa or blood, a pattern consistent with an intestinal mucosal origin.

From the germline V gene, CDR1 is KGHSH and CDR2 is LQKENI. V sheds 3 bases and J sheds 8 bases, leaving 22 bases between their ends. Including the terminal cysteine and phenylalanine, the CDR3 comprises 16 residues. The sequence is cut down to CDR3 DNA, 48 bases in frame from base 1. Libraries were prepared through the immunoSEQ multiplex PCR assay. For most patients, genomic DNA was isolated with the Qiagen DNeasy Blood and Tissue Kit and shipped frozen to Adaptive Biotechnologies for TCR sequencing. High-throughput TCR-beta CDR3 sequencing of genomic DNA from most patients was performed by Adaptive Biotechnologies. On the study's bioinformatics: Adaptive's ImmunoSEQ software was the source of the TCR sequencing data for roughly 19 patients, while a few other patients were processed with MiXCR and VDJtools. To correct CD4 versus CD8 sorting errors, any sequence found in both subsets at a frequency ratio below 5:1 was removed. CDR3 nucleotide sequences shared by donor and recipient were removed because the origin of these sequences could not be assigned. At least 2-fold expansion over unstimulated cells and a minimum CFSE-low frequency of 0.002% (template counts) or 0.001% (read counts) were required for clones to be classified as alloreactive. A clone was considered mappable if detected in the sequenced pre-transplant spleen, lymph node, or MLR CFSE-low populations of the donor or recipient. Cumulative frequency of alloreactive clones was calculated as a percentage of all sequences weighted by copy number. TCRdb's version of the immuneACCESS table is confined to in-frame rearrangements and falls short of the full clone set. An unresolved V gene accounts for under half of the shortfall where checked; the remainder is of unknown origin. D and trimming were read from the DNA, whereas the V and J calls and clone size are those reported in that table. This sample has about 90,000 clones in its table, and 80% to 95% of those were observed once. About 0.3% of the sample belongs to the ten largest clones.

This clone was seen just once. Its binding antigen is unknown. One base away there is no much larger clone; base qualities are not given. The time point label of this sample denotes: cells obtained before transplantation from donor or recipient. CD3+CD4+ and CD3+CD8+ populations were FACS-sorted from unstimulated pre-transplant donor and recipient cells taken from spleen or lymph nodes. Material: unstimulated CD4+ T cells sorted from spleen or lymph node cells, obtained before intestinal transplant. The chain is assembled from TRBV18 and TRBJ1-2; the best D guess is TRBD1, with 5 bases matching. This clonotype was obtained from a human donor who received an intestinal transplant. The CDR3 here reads CASSPLPTADLPGYTF. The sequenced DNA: TGTGCCAGCTCACCTCTACCGACAGCCGATTTACCCGGCTACACCTTC.